This T cell receptor beta chain emerged from a study of blood T cell repertoires in COVID-19 (TCRdb year 2020). Study-wide context: Collaborator samples came from the United States, Italy and Spain and covered acute and convalescent phases of COVID-19. A de-identified subject ID, COVID-19 status, age in years and sex were almost always included in the sample metadata. The prospective study material was composed of cDNA or gDNA derived from T cells, B-cell-depleted T cells, or PBMCs. A freely available public database, intended as a resource for researchers studying the immune response to SARS-CoV-2, is where the repertoires were released. Samples were obtained from the ongoing ImmuneRACE study (first 160 participants) and from approximately 1,200 subjects provided by 6 global collaborators. Where available, HLA class I and class II types were obtained from metadata supplied by the sample provider rather than from assay-based typing. Deeply sampled blood TCRbeta repertoires from subjects exposed to, actively infected with, or recovered from COVID-19 were included in the dataset. Study-wide findings and limitations: Clinical and demographic metadata were provided uncurated, with the amount varying by source and participant.

Participants in the prospective study were aged about 18 to 95 years, lived in 24 United States geographic areas, and enrolled through a virtual design. Cohort assignment in the prospective study relied on participant-reported clinical history from a screening survey and a study questionnaire. ImmuneRACE Cohort 3 recovered participants were defined by two consecutive negative NP/OP PCR tests, healthcare professional clearance, or symptom resolution. Each participant in the prospective study had whole blood, serum and a nasopharyngeal or oropharyngeal swab collected by mobile phlebotomists. Participants in the prospective study had the option to provide additional blood draws and questionnaires over an approximately 2-month period. Prospective study blood samples were shipped either frozen or at room temperature before DNA extraction. As encoded in the germline V gene (reference sequence), CDR1 is LGHDT while CDR2 is YNNKEL. The CDR3 measures 15 amino acids from cysteine to phenylalanine. Only the CDR3 portion is preserved as DNA: 45 bases, with reading frame beginning at the first base. Here V drops 3 bases and J drops 6 bases, and the junction holds 8 bases not matched to any gene.

The immunoSEQ Assay, a bias-controlled multiplex PCR, was used to amplify TCRbeta CDR3 regions from genomic DNA. The study's own analysis went as follows. The number of nucleated cells in each sample was estimated from the amplification of reference gene primers within the assay. Sequence reads were collapsed and filtered to measure the absolute abundance of every unique TCRbeta CDR3 rearrangement. For each sample, productive Simpson clonality was calculated as the square root of Simpson's diversity index across productive rearrangements. Not all clones reach the TCRdb copy of this immuneACCESS table, which keeps in-frame sequences only. Checked studies attribute under half of the gap to unresolved V genes and leave the rest unexplained. The V and J calls and clone size are taken from that table; D and trimming were inferred from the DNA. The sample table holds around 450,000 clones, of which 90% were seen once. About 0.6% of the sample lies in the top ten.

Details on this clone: The antigen it binds to is not known. Base qualities were left out, and no much larger clone turns up one base away.

The sample comprised PBMCs or T cells enriched from blood (not recorded which). The sequence joins TRBV3-1 (or the pseudogene TRBV3-2) to TRBJ1-2; TRBD1 agrees with 9 junctional bases. The sequence came from a man in his late teens or twenties who had recovered from COVID-19. The DNA reads TGTGCCAGCAGCCAGAGGGACAGGGAATTACATGGCTACACCTTC. This is translated as CASSQRDRELHGYTF.